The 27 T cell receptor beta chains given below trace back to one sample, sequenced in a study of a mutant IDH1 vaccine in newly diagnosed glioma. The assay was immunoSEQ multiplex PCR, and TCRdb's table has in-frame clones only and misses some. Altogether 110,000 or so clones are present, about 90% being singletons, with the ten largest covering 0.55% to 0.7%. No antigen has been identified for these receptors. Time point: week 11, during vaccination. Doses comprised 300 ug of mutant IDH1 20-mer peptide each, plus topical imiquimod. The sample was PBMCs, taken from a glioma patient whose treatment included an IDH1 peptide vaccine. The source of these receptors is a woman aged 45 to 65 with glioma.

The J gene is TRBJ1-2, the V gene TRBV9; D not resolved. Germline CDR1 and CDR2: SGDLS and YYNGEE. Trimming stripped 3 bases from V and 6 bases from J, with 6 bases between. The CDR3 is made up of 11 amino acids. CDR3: CASSEADGYTF. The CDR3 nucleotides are TGTGCCAGCAGCGAGGCGGATGGCTACACCTTC.

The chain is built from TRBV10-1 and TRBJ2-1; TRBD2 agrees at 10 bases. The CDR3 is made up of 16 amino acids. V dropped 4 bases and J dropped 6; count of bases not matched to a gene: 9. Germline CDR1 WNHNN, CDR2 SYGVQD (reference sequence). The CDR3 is CASSAASGRGSNEQFF. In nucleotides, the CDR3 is TGCGCCAGCAGTGCGGCTAGCGGGAGAGGCAGCAATGAGCAGTTCTTC.

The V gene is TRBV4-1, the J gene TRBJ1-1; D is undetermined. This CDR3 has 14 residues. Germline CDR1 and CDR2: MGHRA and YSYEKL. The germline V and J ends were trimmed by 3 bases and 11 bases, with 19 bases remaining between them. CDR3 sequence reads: CASSHSYGEVSAFF. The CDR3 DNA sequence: TGCGCCAGCAGCCATAGTTACGGTGAAGTGAGTGCTTTCTTT.

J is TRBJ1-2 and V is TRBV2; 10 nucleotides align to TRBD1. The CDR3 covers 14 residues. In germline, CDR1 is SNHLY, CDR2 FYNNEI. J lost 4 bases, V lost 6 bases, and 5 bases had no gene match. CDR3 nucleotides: TGTGCCAGCAGGGCGGGACAGGGGAGCTATGGCTACACCTTC. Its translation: CASRAGQGSYGYTF.

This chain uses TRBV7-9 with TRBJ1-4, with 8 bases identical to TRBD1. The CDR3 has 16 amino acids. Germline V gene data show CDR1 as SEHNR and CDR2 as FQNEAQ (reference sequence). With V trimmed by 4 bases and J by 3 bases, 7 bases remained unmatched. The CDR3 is CASSSYTGGANEKLFF. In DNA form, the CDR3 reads TGTGCCAGCAGCTCCTATACAGGGGGAGCTAATGAAAAACTGTTTTTT. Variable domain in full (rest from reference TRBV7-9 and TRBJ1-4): DTGVSQNPRHKITKRGQNVTFRCDPISEHNRLYWYRQTLGQGPEFLTYFQNEAQLEKSRLLSDRFSAERPKGSFSTLEIQRTEQGDSAMYLCASSSYTGGANEKLFFGSGTQLSVL.

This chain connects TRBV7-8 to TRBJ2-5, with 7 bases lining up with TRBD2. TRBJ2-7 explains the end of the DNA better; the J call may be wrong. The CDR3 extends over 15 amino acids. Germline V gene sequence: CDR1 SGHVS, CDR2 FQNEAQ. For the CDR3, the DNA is TGTGCCAGCAGCTTAGGGGGAGCGGGGCCCTACGAGCAGTACTTC. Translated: CASSLGGAGPYEQYF.

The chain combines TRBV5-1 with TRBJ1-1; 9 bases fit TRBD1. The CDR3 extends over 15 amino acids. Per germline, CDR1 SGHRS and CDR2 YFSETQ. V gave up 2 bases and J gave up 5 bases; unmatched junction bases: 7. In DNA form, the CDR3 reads TGCGCCAGCAGCTTCTCGGGGACAGGGCGGACTGAAGCTTTCTTT. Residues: CASSFSGTGRTEAFF.

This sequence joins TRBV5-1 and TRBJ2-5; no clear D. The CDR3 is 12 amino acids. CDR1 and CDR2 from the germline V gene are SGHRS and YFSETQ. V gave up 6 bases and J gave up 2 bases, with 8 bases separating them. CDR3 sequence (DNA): TGCGCCAGCACCCAAGGACAAGAGACCCAGTACTTC. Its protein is CASTQGQETQYF.

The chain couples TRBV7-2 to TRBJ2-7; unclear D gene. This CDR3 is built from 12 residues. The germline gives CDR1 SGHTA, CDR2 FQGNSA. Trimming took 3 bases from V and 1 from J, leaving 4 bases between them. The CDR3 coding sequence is TGTGCCAGCAGCTTGGTTTCCTACGAGCAGTACTTC. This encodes CASSLVSYEQYF.

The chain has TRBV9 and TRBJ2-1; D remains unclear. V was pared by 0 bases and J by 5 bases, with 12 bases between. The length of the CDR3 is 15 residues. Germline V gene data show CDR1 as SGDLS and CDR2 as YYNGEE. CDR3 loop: CASSVAVAPHNEQFF. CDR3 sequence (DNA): TGTGCCAGCAGCGTAGCAGTAGCTCCCCACAATGAGCAGTTCTTC.

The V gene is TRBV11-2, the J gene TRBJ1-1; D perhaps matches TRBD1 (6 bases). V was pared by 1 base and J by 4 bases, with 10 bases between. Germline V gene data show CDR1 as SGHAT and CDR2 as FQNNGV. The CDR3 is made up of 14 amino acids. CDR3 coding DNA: TGTGCCAGCAGCTTAGTGGAGGGGGTCACTGAAGCTTTCTTT. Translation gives CASSLVEGVTEAFF.

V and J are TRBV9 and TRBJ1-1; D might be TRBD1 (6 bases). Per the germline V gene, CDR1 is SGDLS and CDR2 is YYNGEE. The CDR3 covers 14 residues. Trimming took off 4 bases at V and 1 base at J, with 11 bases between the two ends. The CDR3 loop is CASSFGGRNTEAFF. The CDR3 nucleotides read TGTGCCAGCAGCTTTGGGGGCCGGAACACTGAAGCTTTCTTT.

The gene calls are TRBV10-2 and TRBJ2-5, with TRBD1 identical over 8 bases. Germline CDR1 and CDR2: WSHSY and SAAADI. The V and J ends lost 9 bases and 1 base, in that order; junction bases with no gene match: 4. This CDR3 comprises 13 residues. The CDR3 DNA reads TGCGCCAGTAAAACAGGGGGCCAAGAGACCCAGTACTTC. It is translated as CASKTGGQETQYF.

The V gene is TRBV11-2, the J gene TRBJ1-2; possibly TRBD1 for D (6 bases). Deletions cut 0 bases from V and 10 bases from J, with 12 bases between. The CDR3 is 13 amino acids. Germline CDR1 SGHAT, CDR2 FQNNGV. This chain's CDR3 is CASSLDLQGPYTF. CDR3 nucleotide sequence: TGTGCCAGCAGCTTAGATTTACAGGGCCCCTACACCTTC.

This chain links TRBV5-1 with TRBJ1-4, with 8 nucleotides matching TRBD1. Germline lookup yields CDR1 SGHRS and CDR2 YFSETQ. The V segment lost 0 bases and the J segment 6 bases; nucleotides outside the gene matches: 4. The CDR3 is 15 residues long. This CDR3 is CASSLAGTGDEKLFF. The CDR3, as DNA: TGCGCCAGCAGCTTGGCGGGGACAGGTGATGAAAAACTGTTTTTT.

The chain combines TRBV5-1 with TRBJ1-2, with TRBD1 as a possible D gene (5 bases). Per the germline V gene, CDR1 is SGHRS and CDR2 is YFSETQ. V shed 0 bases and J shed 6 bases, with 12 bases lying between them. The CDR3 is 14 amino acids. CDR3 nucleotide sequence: TGCGCCAGCAGCTTGGTACCCCAAGGGGATGGCTACACCTTC. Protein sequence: CASSLVPQGDGYTF.

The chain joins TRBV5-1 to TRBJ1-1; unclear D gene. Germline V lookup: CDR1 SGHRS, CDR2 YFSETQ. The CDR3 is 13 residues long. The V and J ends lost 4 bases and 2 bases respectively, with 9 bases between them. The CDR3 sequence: CASSMAGNTEAFF. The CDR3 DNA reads TGCGCCAGCAGCATGGCGGGTAACACTGAAGCTTTCTTT.

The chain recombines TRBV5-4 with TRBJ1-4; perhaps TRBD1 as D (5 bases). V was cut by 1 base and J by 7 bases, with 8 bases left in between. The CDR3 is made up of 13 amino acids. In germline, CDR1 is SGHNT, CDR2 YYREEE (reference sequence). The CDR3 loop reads CASSLFRAEKLFF. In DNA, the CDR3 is TGTGCCAGCAGCTTGTTCAGGGCTGAAAAACTGTTTTTT.

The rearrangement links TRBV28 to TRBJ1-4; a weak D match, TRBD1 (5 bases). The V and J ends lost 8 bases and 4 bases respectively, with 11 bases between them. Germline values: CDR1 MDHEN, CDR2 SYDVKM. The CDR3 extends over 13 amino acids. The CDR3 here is CASGDSSNEKLFF. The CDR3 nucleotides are TGTGCCAGCGGCGACAGCAGTAATGAAAAACTGTTTTTT.

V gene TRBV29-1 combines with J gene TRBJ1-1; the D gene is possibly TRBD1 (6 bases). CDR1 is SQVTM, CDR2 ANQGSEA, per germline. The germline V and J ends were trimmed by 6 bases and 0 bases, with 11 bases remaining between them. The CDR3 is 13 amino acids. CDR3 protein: CSVNRALNTEAFF. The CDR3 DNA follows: TGCAGCGTGAACAGGGCGCTGAACACTGAAGCTTTCTTT. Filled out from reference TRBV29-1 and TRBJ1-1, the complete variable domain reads SAVISQKPSRDICQRGTSLTIQCQVDSQVTMMFWYRQQPGQSLTLIATANQGSEATYESGFVIDKFPISRPNLTFSTLTVSNMSPEDSSIYLCSVNRALNTEAFFGQGTRLTVV.

The CDR3 protein is CACGTGISPLHF. The CDR3 DNA reads TGTGCCTGCGGGACAGGAATTTCACCCCTCCACTTT. This chain joins TRBV30 and TRBJ1-6, with 8 bases aligning to TRBD1. Germline loops: CDR1 GTSNPN, CDR2 SVGIG (reference sequence). V was clipped by 6 bases and J by 9 bases; unmatched bases: 4. The CDR3 runs to 12 residues.

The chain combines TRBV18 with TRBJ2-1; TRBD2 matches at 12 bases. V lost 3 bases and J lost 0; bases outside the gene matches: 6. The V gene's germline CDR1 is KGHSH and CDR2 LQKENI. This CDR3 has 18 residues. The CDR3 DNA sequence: TGTGCCAGCTCACCTGGGACTAGCGGGTGGAGCTCCTACAATGAGCAGTTCTTC. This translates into CASSPGTSGWSSYNEQFF.

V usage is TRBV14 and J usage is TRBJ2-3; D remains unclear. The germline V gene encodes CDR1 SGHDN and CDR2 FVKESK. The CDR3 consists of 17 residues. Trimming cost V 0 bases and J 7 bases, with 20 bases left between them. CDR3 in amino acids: CASSQDTPPIRFYTQYF. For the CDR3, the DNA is TGTGCCAGCAGCCAAGATACACCCCCGATTCGGTTTTATACGCAGTATTTT.

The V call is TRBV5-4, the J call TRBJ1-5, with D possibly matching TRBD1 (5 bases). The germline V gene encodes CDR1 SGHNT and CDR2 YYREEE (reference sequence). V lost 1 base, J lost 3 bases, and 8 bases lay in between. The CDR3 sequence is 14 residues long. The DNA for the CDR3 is TGTGCCAGCAGCTTGTGGGGGTTCAATCAGCCCCAGCATTTT. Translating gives CASSLWGFNQPQHF.

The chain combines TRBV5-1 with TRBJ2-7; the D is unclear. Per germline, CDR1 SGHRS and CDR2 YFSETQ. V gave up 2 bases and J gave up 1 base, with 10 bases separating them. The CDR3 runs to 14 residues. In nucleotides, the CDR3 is TGCGCCAGCAGCTTTACAGCCGATTCCTACGAGCAGTACTTC. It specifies CASSFTADSYEQYF.

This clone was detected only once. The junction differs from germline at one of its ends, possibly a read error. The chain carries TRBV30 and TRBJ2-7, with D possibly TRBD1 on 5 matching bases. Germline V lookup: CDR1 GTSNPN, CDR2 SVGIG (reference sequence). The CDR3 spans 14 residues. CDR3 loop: CAWSWAGLSTSTFF. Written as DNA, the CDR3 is TGTGCCTGGAGTTGGGCAGGGCTCTCTACGAGCACTTTCTTC.

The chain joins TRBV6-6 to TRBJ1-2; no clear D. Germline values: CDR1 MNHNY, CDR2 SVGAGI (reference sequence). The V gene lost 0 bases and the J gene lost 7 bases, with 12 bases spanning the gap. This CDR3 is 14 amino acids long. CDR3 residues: CASSYSSAVRGYTF. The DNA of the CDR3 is TGTGCCAGCAGTTACTCGAGTGCGGTTCGTGGCTACACCTTC.